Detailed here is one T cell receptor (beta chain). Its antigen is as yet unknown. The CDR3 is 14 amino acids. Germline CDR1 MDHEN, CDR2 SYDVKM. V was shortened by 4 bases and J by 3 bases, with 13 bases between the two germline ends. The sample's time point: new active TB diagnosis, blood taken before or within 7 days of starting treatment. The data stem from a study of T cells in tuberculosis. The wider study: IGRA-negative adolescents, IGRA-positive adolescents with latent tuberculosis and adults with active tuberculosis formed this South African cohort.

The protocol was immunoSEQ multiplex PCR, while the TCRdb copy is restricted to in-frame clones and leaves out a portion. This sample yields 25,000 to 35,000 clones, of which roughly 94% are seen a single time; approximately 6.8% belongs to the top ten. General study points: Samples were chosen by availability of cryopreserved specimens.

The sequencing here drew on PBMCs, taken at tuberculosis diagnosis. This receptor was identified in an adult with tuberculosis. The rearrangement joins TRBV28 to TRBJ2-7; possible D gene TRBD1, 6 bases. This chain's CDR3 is CASSYRVAIYEQYF. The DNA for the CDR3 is TGTGCCAGCAGTTACAGGGTGGCAATCTACGAGCAGTACTTC.